These 21 T cell receptor beta chains share one sample of origin, sequenced in a study of T cell changes during pregnancy in multiple sclerosis. Profiling relied on immunoSEQ multiplex PCR, and the TCRdb table lists in-frame clones only, not all of them. This table holds about 75,000 clones, 94% found once. The material was CD4+ T cells from peripheral blood mononuclear cells, obtained after pregnancy. The receptors stem from a female donor with multiple sclerosis, enrolled in a pregnancy study.

The genes are TRBV5-5 and TRBJ1-3; D is uncertain. CDR1 and CDR2 (germline): SGHKS, YYEKEE (reference sequence). Trimming removed 0 bases at V and 8 bases at J, with 9 bases between. The CDR3 is 13 amino acids. CDR3 coding DNA: TGTGCCAGCAGCTTGGAAGGAGTAGACACCATATATTTT. This translates into CASSLEGVDTIYF.

The chain recombines TRBV27 with TRBJ2-3, with 7 bases fitting TRBD1. The CDR3 totals 16 residues. Germline CDR1 MNHEY, CDR2 SMNVEV (reference sequence). The V gene end was trimmed by 6 bases and the J gene end by 2 bases; junction bases not matched to a gene: 11. The CDR3 protein is CASRPDRAPHTDTQYF. CDR3 in DNA: TGTGCCAGCAGACCCGACAGGGCTCCCCACACAGATACGCAGTATTTT.

This clone was recorded only once. The chain recombines TRBV6-6 with TRBJ2-3; weak D call: TRBD2 (6 bases). The CDR3 runs to 14 residues. The germline V gene encodes CDR1 MNHNY and CDR2 SVGAGI (reference sequence). The V gene lost 8 bases and the J gene lost 2 bases, with 14 bases spanning the gap. The CDR3 bases are TGTGCCAGCGCACCGGAGGGGCACACAGATACGCAGTATTTT. Its translation: CASAPEGHTDTQYF.

The rearrangement joins TRBV5-5 to TRBJ2-5, with 8 bases lining up with TRBD1. V dropped 4 bases and J dropped 3; count of bases not matched to a gene: 11. Germline loops: CDR1 SGHKS, CDR2 YYEKEE (reference sequence). The length of the CDR3 is 16 residues. CDR3 DNA: TGTGCCAGCAGCACAAGGACAGGGCGGATCGAAGAGACCCAGTACTTC. It encodes CASSTRTGRIEETQYF.

The chain has TRBV4-1 and TRBJ1-1; possibly TRBD1 for D (6 bases). This CDR3 spans 14 amino acids. The germline V gene encodes CDR1 MGHRA and CDR2 YSYEKL. V was trimmed by 2 bases and J by 0 bases, leaving 7 bases between them. The CDR3 region has the DNA TGCGCCAGCAGCCAACGACAGGTGAACACTGAAGCTTTCTTT. It yields the protein CASSQRQVNTEAFF.

The gene calls are TRBV28 and TRBJ2-5; 7 nucleotides align to TRBD2. CDR1 and CDR2 (germline): MDHEN, SYDVKM. Losses at the gene ends were 3 bases for V and 4 bases for J; bases not matched to a gene: 2. The CDR3 is 13 amino acids. The CDR3 DNA follows: TGTGCCAGCAGTTTGGGCGGGAGAGAGACCCAGTACTTC. Translating gives CASSLGGRETQYF.

The chain links TRBV27 to TRBJ2-5; D call uncertain. The V end was cut by 6 bases, the J end by 4 bases, with 9 bases between. Germline lookup yields CDR1 MNHEY and CDR2 SMNVEV (reference sequence). The CDR3 sequence is 12 residues long. The CDR3 region is CASSERGETQYF. In nucleotides, the CDR3 is TGTGCCAGCAGCGAAAGAGGAGAGACCCAGTACTTC.

This sequence joins TRBV6-5 and TRBJ2-7; 7 bases are a match to TRBD1. CDR1 MNHEY and CDR2 SVGAGI come from the germline V gene. V was clipped by 6 bases and J by 4 bases; unmatched bases: 0. CDR3 length equals 11 residues. CDR3 residues: CASSRGYEQYF. In DNA, the CDR3 is TGTGCCAGCAGCAGGGGGTACGAGCAGTACTTC.

The chain has TRBV6-4 and TRBJ2-1; 7 nucleotides align to TRBD1. The germline gives CDR1 MRHNA, CDR2 SNTAGT. V shed 2 bases and J 5 bases; nucleotides not matched to a gene: 6. This CDR3 region has 15 residues. The CDR3 coding sequence is TGTGCCAGCAGTGACCTAGGGGGCAAGGACAATGAGCAGTTCTTC. It yields the protein CASSDLGGKDNEQFF.

The CDR3 sequence: CASSLYSGTGNQPQHF. DNA of the CDR3: TGTGCCAGCAGTTTATACTCCGGGACAGGCAATCAGCCCCAGCATTTT. The chain employs TRBV6-6 and TRBJ1-5; 7 positions match TRBD1. Germline assignment: CDR1 MNHNY and CDR2 SVGAGI (reference sequence). V shed 4 bases, J shed 2 bases, and the junction held 8 bases outside the gene matches. The CDR3 is 16 amino acids.

The genes are TRBV7-9 and TRBJ1-1; TRBD1 might be the D (5 bases). Germline V gives CDR1 SEHNR, CDR2 FQNEAQ (reference sequence). V lost 3 bases and J lost 1, with 18 bases in between. This CDR3 has 17 residues. The chain's CDR3 is CASSFNSAGLRNTEAFF. The CDR3 bases are TGTGCCAGCAGCTTTAATAGTGCAGGGCTCCGGAACACTGAAGCTTTCTTT.

The genes are TRBV7-9 and TRBJ1-1, with 7 bases matching TRBD1. Germline V gene sequence: CDR1 SEHNR, CDR2 FQNEAQ (reference sequence). V shed 5 bases, J shed 0 bases, and the junction held 6 bases outside the gene matches. The CDR3 has 15 residues. CDR3 loop: CASSTRTGLNTEAFF. The CDR3 bases are TGTGCCAGCAGCACCCGGACAGGCCTGAACACTGAAGCTTTCTTT.

The chain couples TRBV6-1 to TRBJ2-5; D may be TRBD2 (6 bases). V gave up 5 bases and J gave up 5 bases, with 15 bases separating them. Germline assignment: CDR1 MNHNS and CDR2 SASEGT. This CDR3 region has 14 residues. As DNA, the CDR3 is TGTGCCAGCAGTAGTATGGGGGGATCGGAGACCCAGTACTTC. Translating it yields CASSSMGGSETQYF.

The genes are TRBV28 and TRBJ1-1; unclear D gene. The CDR3 is made up of 15 amino acids. CDR1 is MDHEN, CDR2 SYDVKM, per germline. The ends were cut back, 4 bases at V and 0 bases at J, with 12 bases in the middle. The CDR3 DNA follows: TGTGCCAGCAGTTCCTGGGCGGGGATGAACACTGAAGCTTTCTTT. The encoded protein is CASSSWAGMNTEAFF.

The rearrangement links TRBV6-5 to TRBJ2-5, with 8 bases matching TRBD2. Trimming removed 8 bases from V and 1 base from J; junction bases left unmatched: 9. Looked up from germline, CDR1 is MNHEY and CDR2 is SVGAGI. The CDR3 extends over 15 amino acids. In DNA, the CDR3 is TGTGCCAGCGTTCCGGGGGGGCAGGGCCAAGAGACCCAGTACTTC. Translating gives CASVPGGQGQETQYF.

The rearrangement links TRBV5-1 to TRBJ2-5, with 16 bases matching TRBD2. CDR1 SGHRS and CDR2 YFSETQ come from the germline V gene. This CDR3 spans 18 amino acids. V lost 2 bases and J lost 2; bases outside the gene matches: 6. The CDR3 here is CASSFGTSGRGGQETQYF. The CDR3, as DNA: TGCGCCAGCAGCTTTGGGACTAGCGGGAGGGGAGGGCAAGAGACCCAGTACTTC.

This chain joins TRBV28 and TRBJ1-2; TRBD1 might be the D (5 bases). Germline V CDR1 and CDR2: MDHEN, SYDVKM. The CDR3 is made up of 17 amino acids. The V gene lost 5 bases and the J gene lost 5 bases, with 24 bases spanning the gap. CDR3 region: CASSTPGLRTGTYGYTF. Here the CDR3 DNA reads TGTGCCAGCAGTACCCCAGGACTGAGGACCGGGACTTATGGCTACACCTTC.

This clone was seen a few times. The CDR3 nucleotides are TGTGCCAGCAGCTTCCGAAGGGGAGGGGCTGGCTACACCTTC. Translation: CASSFRRGGAGYTF. J is TRBJ1-2 and V is TRBV7-2; possibly TRBD1 for D (5 bases). This CDR3 has 14 amino acids. V lost 3 bases to trimming and J lost 7 bases, with 15 bases between them. The germline gives CDR1 SGHTA, CDR2 FQGNSA.

The chain joins TRBV5-1 to TRBJ1-2, with a possible D match to TRBD1 (5 bases). Germline V gene sequence: CDR1 SGHRS, CDR2 YFSETQ. This CDR3 has 17 residues. The V end lost 3 bases, the J end lost 10 bases, and 28 bases lay between the germline ends. The CDR3 here is CASSSRVGHVAGRDYTF. In DNA, the CDR3 is TGCGCCAGCAGCTCCCGGGTGGGGCACGTGGCAGGGCGAGACTACACCTTC.

The V call is TRBV6-4, the J call TRBJ2-1; 13 nucleotides agree with TRBD2. Trimming removed 5 bases from V and 11 bases from J; junction bases left unmatched: 6. CDR3 length: 14 amino acids. Germline CDR1 and CDR2: MRHNA and SNTAGT. CDR3 sequence reads: CASSPGLAGDKQFF. The DNA of the CDR3 is TGTGCCAGCAGTCCCGGACTAGCGGGAGATAAGCAGTTCTTC.

V gene TRBV7-8 combines with J gene TRBJ2-5; 8 bases are a match to TRBD2. CDR3 length: 14 amino acids. Germline V CDR1 and CDR2: SGHVS, FQNEAQ. Unmatched junction bases numbered 2, after V lost 1 base and J lost 4 bases. The CDR3 nucleotides are TGTGCCAGCAGCTTAGGTCTAGCGGGAGAGACCCAGTACTTC. It translates to CASSLGLAGETQYF. Based on the CDR3 plus reference TRBV7-8 and TRBJ2-5, the full variable domain is GAGVSQSPRYKVAKRGQDVALRCDPISGHVSLFWYQQALGQGPEFLTYFQNEAQLDKSGLPSDRFFAERPEGSVSTLKIQRTQQEDSAVYLCASSLGLAGETQYFGPGTRLLVL.